What follows describes a single T cell receptor beta chain. These data are taken from a study of blood T cell repertoires in COVID-19. Study-wide background: COVID-19 samples from acute and convalescent phases originated in the United States, Italy and Spain.

Per the authors' pipeline: By means of reference gene primer amplification, nucleated cell counts were estimated. Sequencing was performed with immunoSEQ multiplex PCR; in TCRdb, only in-frame clones are kept and a portion is missing. Clone size and the V and J calls come from that table; the DNA yielded D and trimming. The sample holds 50,000 to 70,000 clones, roughly 80% seen once. CDR3 size: 13 residues. Germline V CDR1 and CDR2: GTSNPN, SVGIG (reference sequence). Trimming removed 0 bases at V and 5 bases at J, with 8 bases between. Input material: peripheral blood. The clonotype comes from a man aged 60 to 75 with acute or convalescent COVID-19. This chain uses TRBV30 with TRBJ1-5; no reliable D call. CDR3 coding DNA: TGTGCCTGGAGTGTCCGCAGTCATCAGCCCCAGCATTTT. As protein: CAWSVRSHQPQHF.